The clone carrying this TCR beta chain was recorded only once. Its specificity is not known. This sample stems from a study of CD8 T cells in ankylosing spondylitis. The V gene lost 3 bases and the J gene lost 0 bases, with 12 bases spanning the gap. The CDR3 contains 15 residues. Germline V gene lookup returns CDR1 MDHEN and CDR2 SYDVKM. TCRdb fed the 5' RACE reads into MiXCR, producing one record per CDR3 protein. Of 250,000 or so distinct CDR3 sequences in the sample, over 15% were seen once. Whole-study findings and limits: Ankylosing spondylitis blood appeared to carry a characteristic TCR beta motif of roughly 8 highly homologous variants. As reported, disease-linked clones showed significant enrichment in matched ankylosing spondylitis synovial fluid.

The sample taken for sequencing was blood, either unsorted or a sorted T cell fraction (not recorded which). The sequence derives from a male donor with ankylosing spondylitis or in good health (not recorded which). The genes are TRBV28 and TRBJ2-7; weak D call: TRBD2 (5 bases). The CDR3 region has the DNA TGTGCCAGCAGTTTTCCCCCCCGGGGCTCCTACGAGCAGTACTTC. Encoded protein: CASSFPPRGSYEQYF.